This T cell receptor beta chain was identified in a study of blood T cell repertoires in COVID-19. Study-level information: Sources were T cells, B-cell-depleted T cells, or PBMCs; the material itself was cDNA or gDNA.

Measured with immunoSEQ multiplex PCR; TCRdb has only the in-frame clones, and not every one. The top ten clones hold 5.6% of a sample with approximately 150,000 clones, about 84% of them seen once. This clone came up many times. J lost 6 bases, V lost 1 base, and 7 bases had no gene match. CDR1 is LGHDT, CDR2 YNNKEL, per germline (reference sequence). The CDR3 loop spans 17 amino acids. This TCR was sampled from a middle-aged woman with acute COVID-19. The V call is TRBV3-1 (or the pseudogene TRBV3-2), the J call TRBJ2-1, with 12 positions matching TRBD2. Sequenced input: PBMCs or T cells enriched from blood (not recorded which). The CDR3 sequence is CASSQGRTSGIGNEQFF. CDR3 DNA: TGTGCCAGCAGCCAAGGGCGGACTAGCGGGATCGGCAATGAGCAGTTCTTC.